This is a list of T cell receptor beta chains from one sample in a study of blood T cell repertoires in COVID-19. Assay used: immunoSEQ multiplex PCR; TCRdb lists only in-frame clones, some missing. The sample yields under 50,000 clones, roughly 89% seen once. Material for sequencing was peripheral blood. These receptors were taken from a man in his sixties or seventies with active COVID-19. Each CDR3 is given with its conserved first and last residue. Fields, in order: V gene, J gene, clone size, D gene, CDR3 DNA, CDR3 protein. The D gene is left open where the match is weak. Rows may omit the clone size; those that give it use once, few, many or a size class.

TRBV5-5	TRBJ2-7	.	TRBD2	TGTGCCAGCAGCTTGGGGGAGGGCAGGCCCTACGAGCAGTACTTC	CASSLGEGRPYEQYF
TRBV4-3	TRBJ2-1	.	.	TGCGCCAGCAGCCTACTCGTTTGGGGCGTCGGCTCCTACAATGAGCAGTTCTTC	CASSLLVWGVGSYNEQFF
TRBV5-1	TRBJ2-7	.	TRBD1	TGCGCCAGCAGCATGACAGGGCCATACGAGCAGTACTTC	CASSMTGPYEQYF
TRBV29-1	TRBJ1-1	.	TRBD1	TGCAGCGTTGAAATGGGACAGGGTCGTACTGAAGCTTTCTTT	CSVEMGQGRTEAFF
TRBV6-1	TRBJ1-1	.	.	TGTGCCAGCAGTGACCGTTACTGGAACACTGAAGCTTTCTTT	CASSDRYWNTEAFF
TRBV7-9	TRBJ2-7	.	.	TGTGCCAGCAGCCGCACAGGGCTCGACGAGCAGTACTTC	CASSRTGLDEQYF
TRBV6-5	TRBJ2-7	.	TRBD1	TGTGCCAGCAGTAATGACAGGGGGTCATACGAGCAGTACTTC	CASSNDRGSYEQYF
TRBV11-2	TRBJ2-5	.	TRBD2	TGTGCCAGCAGCTTAGGAACAGCGGGGGGGCTTGAAGAGACCCAGTACTTC	CASSLGTAGGLEETQYF
TRBV12-5	TRBJ1-2	once	.	TGTGCTAGTGGTTCCCCAGGGAGGGGGTCGGGAGGCTACACCTTC	CASGSPGRGSGGYTF
TRBV6-2/TRBV6-3	TRBJ1-3	.	.	TGTGCCAGCAGTTACGGAGTCTCTGGAAACACCATATATTTT	CASSYGVSGNTIYF
TRBV27	TRBJ1-1	.	TRBD1	TGTGCCAGCAGTCCCACAGGGGTGAGGACTGAAGCTTTCTTT	CASSPTGVRTEAFF
TRBV19	TRBJ1-2	.	.	TGTGCCAGTAGGGCAGCGGAGTCCTATGGCTACACCTTC	CASRAAESYGYTF
TRBV28	TRBJ2-1	.	.	TGTGCCAGCAGTTTATTAGGAGGGGGCGGGGGGCACCGCAATGAGCAGTTCTTC	CASSLLGGGGGHRNEQFF
TRBV5-1	TRBJ2-5	.	.	TGCGCCAGCAGCTTGGGGTCAGGCCAAGAGACCCAGTACTTC	CASSLGSGQETQYF
TRBV7-2	TRBJ1-3	.	.	TGTGCCAGCAGCTTAGTCCCAGACTCTGGAAACACCATATATTTT	CASSLVPDSGNTIYF
TRBV7-8	TRBJ2-4	.	.	TGTGCCAGCAGCTTAGCATGGGGAGCTGGGGACATTCAGTACTTC	CASSLAWGAGDIQYF
TRBV4-2	TRBJ2-3	.	.	TGTGCCAGCACCCCAGGAGGGAATACGCAGTATTTT	CASTPGGNTQYF
TRBV10-2	TRBJ1-1	.	.	TGCGCCAGCAGTGTCGGGTTATCGAACACTGAAGCTTTCTTT	CASSVGLSNTEAFF
TRBV6-5	TRBJ2-7	.	.	TGTGCCAGCAGTTACTCGGTGCCTAAGTCCAACTACGAGCAGTACTTC	CASSYSVPKSNYEQYF
TRBV12-5	TRBJ2-1	.	.	TGTGCTAGTGGGGTACAGGGTCGGAATGAGCAGTTCTTC	CASGVQGRNEQFF
TRBV6-5	TRBJ1-2	.	.	TGTGCCAGCAGCCCGCCGGGAACCTATGGCTACACCTTC	CASSPPGTYGYTF
TRBV5-4	TRBJ1-2	.	TRBD1	TGTGCCAGCAGCTTGAGCCAGGGGGCCTTTGGCTACACCTTC	CASSLSQGAFGYTF
TRBV11-2	TRBJ1-6	.	.	TGTGCCAGCAGCTTCCAGGGAGGGAATTCACCCCTCCACTTT	CASSFQGGNSPLHF
TRBV11-2	TRBJ2-7	.	TRBD1	TGTGCCAGCAGCTCTGGGACAGGGGCTTACGAGCAGTACTTC	CASSSGTGAYEQYF
TRBV18	TRBJ2-3	.	TRBD2	TGTGCCCCCCCGGAGGGCGGGGGGGCGCAAGATACGCAGTATTTT	CAPPEGGGAQDTQYF
TRBV2	TRBJ2-3	.	.	TGTGCCAGCAGTGTCGGGAGAGCGACAGATACGCAGTATTTT	CASSVGRATDTQYF
TRBV14	TRBJ2-5	.	.	TGTGCCAGCAGCCAAGAACTCCGGTCTCAAGAGACCCAGTACTTC	CASSQELRSQETQYF
TRBV28	TRBJ1-4	.	.	TGTGCCAGCAGCACCGGGACAATTAATGAAAAACTGTTTTTT	CASSTGTINEKLFF
TRBV7-8	TRBJ1-1	.	TRBD1	TGTGCCAGCAGCGACCGGGACAGGAACACTGAAGCTTTCTTT	CASSDRDRNTEAFF
TRBV30	TRBJ1-1	once	.	TGTGCCTGGAGTCTCGGTACAGTTGTAAGGACTGAAGCTTTCTTT	CAWSLGTVVRTEAFF
TRBV30	TRBJ2-3	.	TRBD2	TGTGCCTGGAGTGTCAGCGGGGGTACCACAGATACGCAGTATTTT	CAWSVSGGTTDTQYF
TRBV27	TRBJ2-1	.	.	TGTGCCAGCGGGAGGTCGTCCTCCTACAATGAGCAGTTCTTC	CASGRSSSYNEQFF
TRBV5-6	TRBJ1-4	.	TRBD1	TGTGCCAGCAGCTTCAACAGGGGCTATTTTGAAAAACTGTTTTTT	CASSFNRGYFEKLFF
TRBV24-1	TRBJ2-3	.	.	TGTGCCACCAGTGACCAGAAGGACAGACACACAGATACGCAGTATTTT	CATSDQKDRHTDTQYF
TRBV5-4	TRBJ2-5	once	TRBD2	TGTGCCAGCAGCTTGGCCGGGACTAGCGGGTCGCAAGAGACCCAGTACTTC	CASSLAGTSGSQETQYF
TRBV9	TRBJ2-2	.	TRBD2	TGTGCCAGCAGCCCCCGGGGTAGCGGGGGACCGAACACCGGGGAGCTGTTTTTT	CASSPRGSGGPNTGELFF
TRBV27	TRBJ1-6	.	.	TGTGCCAGCAGTTTATCAGTAGGGGACTCTTCACCCCTCCACTTT	CASSLSVGDSSPLHF
TRBV9	TRBJ1-4	once	.	TGTGCCAGCAGCCCCATGGGGTTGCAGGGGAAAGAAAAACTGTTTTTT	CASSPMGLQGKEKLFF
TRBV5-1	TRBJ2-3	.	TRBD2	TGCGCCAGCAGCTTAGGACGGGGGGGCACAGATACGCAGTATTTT	CASSLGRGGTDTQYF
TRBV7-3	TRBJ2-6	.	.	TGTGCCAGCAGCCCGGGGGGCGTTAGGGCCAACGTCCTGACTTTC	CASSPGGVRANVLTF
TRBV4-2	TRBJ2-5	.	.	TGTGCCAGCAGCAGGGCGGGGTGGGAGACCCAGTACTTC	CASSRAGWETQYF
TRBV27	TRBJ1-6	once	.	TGTGCCAGCATGATTGAGATGAGGTCAAATTCACCCCTCCACTTT	CASMIEMRSNSPLHF
TRBV10-3	TRBJ2-1	.	TRBD1	TGTGCCATCAGTGAGCCCCGGACAGGTTACAATGAGCAGTTCTTC	CAISEPRTGYNEQFF
TRBV9	TRBJ1-2	once	.	TGTGCCAGCCGCCCAGGGGATAACTATGGCTACACCTTC	CASRPGDNYGYTF
TRBV30	TRBJ2-7	.	TRBD1	TGTGCCTGGAGTGTACGGGGACAGGGGGGCTACGAGCAGTACTTC	CAWSVRGQGGYEQYF
TRBV27	TRBJ1-5	few	.	TGTGCCAGCAGACCCAACTCCCGACAGGCCTTGGGGAGCAATCAGCCCCAGCATTTT	CASRPNSRQALGSNQPQHF
TRBV9	TRBJ1-5	.	.	TGTGCCAGCAGCGTCGACGGGGATCAGCCCCAGCATTTT	CASSVDGDQPQHF
TRBV7-9	TRBJ2-1	.	TRBD2	TGTGCCAGCAGCTTGGAGCGGGGGGGCCATGAGCAGTTCTTC	CASSLERGGHEQFF
TRBV13	TRBJ2-1	.	TRBD2	TGTGCCAGCAGCTCCCCTTGGACTAGCGGGGGGGCAAATGAGCAGTTCTTC	CASSSPWTSGGANEQFF
TRBV2	TRBJ2-6	.	.	TGTGCCAGTACATCAGGCTCTGGGGCCAACGTCCTGACTTTC	CASTSGSGANVLTF
TRBV5-4	TRBJ2-5	.	.	TGTGCCAGCAGCTTGGCATCAACACAAGAGACCCAGTACTTC	CASSLASTQETQYF
TRBV6-5	TRBJ1-6	once	.	TGTGCCAGCAGCAGAACAGGGTCGGATTCACCCCTCCACTTT	CASSRTGSDSPLHF
TRBV11-2	TRBJ2-1	.	TRBD1	TGTGCCAGCAGCCTCCAGTCCACAGGGGTCTACAATGAGCAGTTCTTC	CASSLQSTGVYNEQFF
TRBV3-1/TRBV3-2	TRBJ1-4	.	TRBD1	TGTGCCAGCAGCCAAGTCGGATCTACAGGGGGTGAAAAACTGTTTTTT	CASSQVGSTGGEKLFF
TRBV10-3	TRBJ1-5	.	.	TGTGCCATCAGTGAAGGGGGGGGTGCCAATCAGCCCCAGCATTTT	CAISEGGGANQPQHF
TRBV9	TRBJ2-5	once	TRBD2	TGTGCCAGCAGCGTAGCTCAAGGACTAGGGCAAGAGACCCAGTACTTC	CASSVAQGLGQETQYF
TRBV27	TRBJ1-6	.	.	TGTGCCAGCAGTTTTCGACAGGCGAATTCACCCCTCCACTTT	CASSFRQANSPLHF